This TCR beta chain originates from a study of cytomegalovirus exposure and HLA in healthy donors. General observations from the study: Researchers catalogued about 150 TCR beta chains as cytomegalovirus-associated. It was reportedly the case that the classifier diagnosed cytomegalovirus status with high specificity and sensitivity. Across donors, most TCRs were seen rarely, yet some public ones were widespread.

CDR3 length: 14 residues. V shed 0 bases and J shed 7 bases, with 12 bases lying between them. The V gene's germline CDR1 is SEHNR and CDR2 FQNEAQ (reference sequence). Only in-frame clones appear in the TCRdb table, and some are missing; sequencing was by immunoSEQ multiplex PCR. Here the sample spans around 190,000 clones, about 84% being singletons. With regard to this clone: Its antigen is as yet unknown.

The donors were members of the validation cohort, which comprised 100 to 150 subjects and was separate from the first cohort of 666 subjects. This TCR was sampled from a woman between 18 and 29 years old in good health and CMV-seronegative. Sequenced input: PBMCs. The chain recombines TRBV7-9 with TRBJ1-2, with a possible D match to TRBD1 (5 bases). The CDR3 is CASSLAGTSGGYTF. DNA for the CDR3: TGTGCCAGCAGCTTAGCGGGGACTTCAGGTGGCTACACCTTC.